What follows are 22 T cell receptor beta chains derived from one specimen sequenced in a study of blood T cell repertoires in COVID-19. Method: immunoSEQ multiplex PCR; TCRdb's copy keeps in-frame clones and lacks some. The table records roughly 190,000 clones, 86% of them present only once. The sequencing sample was made of PBMCs or T cells enriched from blood (not recorded which). The source of these receptors is a woman between 35 and 50 years old in a cohort exposed to, infected with or recovered from COVID-19 (not recorded which).

The chain is built from TRBV7-2 and TRBJ2-1; a possible D gene is TRBD2 (5 bases). The V end lost 3 bases, the J end lost 8 bases, and 20 bases lay between the germline ends. This CDR3 has 16 amino acids. The germline CDR1 and CDR2 sequences are SGHTA and FQGNSA. The CDR3 protein is CASSFGRAGVSDEQFF. DNA of the CDR3: TGTGCCAGCAGCTTTGGAAGGGCGGGTGTCTCCGATGAGCAGTTCTTC.

The genes are TRBV13 and TRBJ2-3; 12 bases line up with TRBD2. There are 17 residues in the CDR3. The J segment lost 2 bases and the V segment lost 3 bases, leaving 6 bases of the junction unmatched. The V gene's germline CDR1 is PRHDT and CDR2 FYEKMQ (reference sequence). This CDR3 reads CASSFLAGGPITDTQYF. In DNA form, the CDR3 reads TGTGCCAGCAGCTTTCTAGCGGGGGGGCCCATCACAGATACGCAGTATTTT.

On this clone: Other DNA sequences within the sample encode an identical CDR3. CDR3 in amino acids: CASSHRNSYEQYF. CDR3 DNA sequence: TGTGCCAGCAGCCACCGTAATTCCTACGAGCAGTACTTC. The chain uses TRBV3-1 (or the pseudogene TRBV3-2) and TRBJ2-7; no reliable D call. The germline V gene encodes CDR1 LGHDT and CDR2 YNNKEL (reference sequence). CDR3 length: 13 residues. The V end was cut by 3 bases, the J end by 1 base, with 7 bases between.

The V and J genes are TRBV7-2 and TRBJ2-7; 10 positions agree with TRBD2. The CDR3 length is 16 residues. Germline V lookup: CDR1 SGHTA, CDR2 FQGNSA. V was pared by 6 bases and J by 4 bases, with 12 bases of the junction left unmatched. The CDR3 spells CASSWVVAGGRYEQYF. DNA of the CDR3: TGTGCCAGCAGTTGGGTCGTAGCGGGAGGTCGGTACGAGCAGTACTTC.

This chain joins TRBV19 and TRBJ2-1; TRBD2 might be the D (6 bases). V lost 1 base and J 3 bases, leaving 10 bases between the germline ends. Germline loops: CDR1 LNHDA, CDR2 SQIVND (reference sequence). This CDR3 is 15 amino acids long. The CDR3 here is CASSIVSGYYNEQFF. Here the CDR3 DNA reads TGTGCCAGTAGTATAGTAAGCGGGTACTACAATGAGCAGTTCTTC.

The V call is TRBV2, the J call TRBJ2-2; 15 bases match TRBD2. The CDR3 is 17 residues long. V shed 5 bases and J 1 base; nucleotides not matched to a gene: 2. CDR1 is SNHLY, CDR2 FYNNEI, per germline. The CDR3 DNA reads TGTGCCAGCAGTACGGGACTAGCGGGAGGGAACACCGGGGAGCTGTTTTTT. Protein: CASSTGLAGGNTGELFF.

This clone showed up just once. V and J are TRBV7-2 and TRBJ1-1; D ambiguous. Germline V lookup: CDR1 SGHTA, CDR2 FQGNSA. The CDR3 sequence is 13 residues long. V lost 3 bases, J lost 0 bases, and 5 bases lay in between. The CDR3 spells CASSLQMNTEAFF. The CDR3 region has the DNA TGTGCCAGCAGCTTGCAGATGAACACTGAAGCTTTCTTT.

The V call is TRBV3-1 (or the pseudogene TRBV3-2), the J call TRBJ1-5; 7 nucleotides align to TRBD1. The CDR3 totals 14 residues. The V gene's germline CDR1 is LGHDT and CDR2 YNNKEL (reference sequence). Unmatched junction bases numbered 5, after V lost 5 bases and J lost 4 bases. CDR3 sequence reads: CASSFDRDNQPQHF. CDR3 bases: TGTGCCAGCAGCTTCGACAGGGATAATCAGCCCCAGCATTTT.

The chain couples TRBV7-9 to TRBJ2-3; D not certain. Trimming cost V 5 bases and J 2 bases, with 8 bases left between them. CDR1 and CDR2 (germline): SEHNR, FQNEAQ (reference sequence). The CDR3 runs 13 residues. The CDR3 protein is CASSNTFTDTQYF. CDR3 nucleotide sequence: TGTGCCAGCAGCAACACCTTCACAGATACGCAGTATTTT. The full variable domain, its missing parts supplied by reference TRBV7-9 and TRBJ2-3, is DTGVSQNPRHKITKRGQNVTFRCDPISEHNRLYWYRQTLGQGPEFLTYFQNEAQLEKSRLLSDRFSAERPKGSFSTLEIQRTEQGDSAMYLCASSNTFTDTQYFGPGTRLTVL.

This clone was detected only once. V is TRBV5-1 and J is TRBJ1-6; 9 nucleotides match TRBD1. This CDR3 has 18 amino acids. CDR1 is SGHRS, CDR2 YFSETQ, per germline. V dropped 0 bases and J dropped 0; count of bases not matched to a gene: 4. CDR3 nucleotide sequence: TGCGCCAGCAGCTTGGAGGGACAGGGTAGCTCCTATAATTCACCCCTCCACTTT. As protein: CASSLEGQGSSYNSPLHF.

This rearrangement joins TRBV2 to TRBJ2-7, with TRBD1 identical over 9 bases. The CDR3 totals 15 residues. Trimming cost V 6 bases and J 5 bases; bases outside gene matches: 11. Per the germline V gene, CDR1 is SNHLY and CDR2 is FYNNEI. The CDR3: CASSDIDRGDHEQYF. CDR3 DNA: TGTGCCAGCAGCGACATAGACAGGGGGGACCACGAGCAGTACTTC.

The chain joins TRBV19 to TRBJ1-5, with 7 bases identical to TRBD1. Germline CDR1 reads LNHDA; CDR2 reads SQIVND (reference sequence). The junction had 7 bases not matched to a gene; V was cut back by 2 bases and J by 9 bases. The CDR3 is 14 residues long. CDR3 residues: CASSINTGVLPQHF. The CDR3 coding sequence is TGTGCCAGTAGTATAAACACAGGGGTGCTGCCCCAGCATTTT.

The genes are TRBV19 and TRBJ1-1; 12 nucleotides match TRBD1. Germline values: CDR1 LNHDA, CDR2 SQIVND (reference sequence). The CDR3 covers 14 residues. The V segment lost 5 bases and the J segment 6 bases; nucleotides outside the gene matches: 4. CDR3 in amino acids: CASSPGQGAAEAFF. The CDR3 bases are TGTGCCAGTAGTCCGGGACAGGGGGCGGCTGAAGCTTTCTTT.

The chain joins TRBV29-1 to TRBJ1-1, with D possibly being TRBD1 (5 bases). Germline V gene data show CDR1 as SQVTM and CDR2 as ANQGSEA. The CDR3 has 11 residues. Deletions cut 6 bases from V and 10 bases from J, with 15 bases between. CDR3 residues: CSVDEWGGAFF. The CDR3, as DNA: TGCAGCGTCGACGAGTGGGGGGGAGCTTTCTTT.

The chain uses TRBV9 and TRBJ1-1; the D gene is possibly TRBD1 (5 bases). The germline V gene encodes CDR1 SGDLS and CDR2 YYNGEE. Deletions cut 1 base from V and 2 bases from J, with 9 bases between. The CDR3 consists of 14 residues. The CDR3: CASSVSGYNTEAFF. CDR3 nucleotides: TGTGCCAGCAGCGTATCAGGGTACAACACTGAAGCTTTCTTT. The variable domain in full, completed from reference TRBV9 and TRBJ1-1, reads DSGVTQTPKHLITATGQRVTLRCSPRSGDLSVYWYQQSLDQGLQFLIQYYNGEERAKGNILERFSAQQFPDLHSELNLSSLELGDSALYFCASSVSGYNTEAFFGQGTRLTVV.

This clone was counted a few times. The J gene is TRBJ1-2, the V gene TRBV6-2 or TRBV6-3, with 8 bases that match TRBD1. This CDR3 is built from 12 residues. Germline values: CDR1 MNHEY, CDR2 SVGEGT. V shed 2 bases and J 13 bases; nucleotides not matched to a gene: 6. The DNA for the CDR3 is TGTGCCAGCAGTTACCTGGACAGGGTTTTCACCTTC. Protein product: CASSYLDRVFTF.

The chain combines TRBV5-1 with TRBJ2-7, with TRBD2 matching over 9 bases. CDR1 is SGHRS, CDR2 YFSETQ, per germline. The CDR3 length is 14 residues. The J segment lost 3 bases and the V segment lost 6 bases, leaving 7 bases of the junction unmatched. The CDR3 DNA sequence: TGCGCCAGCACCCCGACTAGCGGCTACTACGAGCAGTACTTC. It specifies CASTPTSGYYEQYF.

In its sample, this clone was seen a few times. The rearrangement links TRBV6-2 or TRBV6-3 to TRBJ1-2; D is unresolved. The CDR3 runs to 12 residues. The germline gives CDR1 MNHEY, CDR2 SVGEGT. Trimming stripped 5 bases from V and 4 bases from J, with 8 bases between. The CDR3 loop reads CASSLMSYGYTF. In nucleotides, the CDR3 is TGTGCCAGCAGTCTAATGAGCTATGGCTACACCTTC.

The J gene is TRBJ2-7, the V gene TRBV21-1; TRBD2, as called in the table, went unchecked against the DNA. TRBV21-1 is a known pseudogene. This CDR3 region has 15 residues. The chain's CDR3 is CASSKRWGGRYEQYF. Written as DNA, the CDR3 is TGTGCCAGCAGCAAACGTTGGGGAGGGCGATACGAGCAGTACTTC.

This chain connects TRBV28 to TRBJ1-4; 7 bases are a match to TRBD1. The junction had 8 bases not matched to a gene; V was cut back by 4 bases and J by 0 bases. This CDR3 is 17 amino acids long. Germline V CDR1 and CDR2: MDHEN, SYDVKM. Here the CDR3 reads CASSSDPGQSTNEKLFF. CDR3 bases: TGTGCCAGCAGTTCGGATCCGGGACAGTCAACTAATGAAAAACTGTTTTTT.

The V and J genes are TRBV7-2 and TRBJ1-2, with 7 bases that match TRBD1. V was clipped by 2 bases and J by 3 bases; unmatched bases: 0. CDR1 is SGHTA, CDR2 FQGNSA, per germline. The CDR3 sequence is 13 residues long. CDR3 residues: CASSLQGDYGYTF. CDR3 nucleotides: TGTGCCAGCAGCTTACAGGGGGACTATGGCTACACCTTC.

CDR3 nucleotides: TGTGCCAGTAGTATGGACCCGGACAGCCCCTCCTACGAGCAGTACTTC. Translated, it gives CASSMDPDSPSYEQYF. The chain employs TRBV19 and TRBJ2-7; tentatively, D is TRBD1 (6 bases). The length of the CDR3 is 16 residues. Per the germline V gene, CDR1 is LNHDA and CDR2 is SQIVND (reference sequence). V dropped 3 bases and J dropped 0 bases, with 15 bases sitting between them.